This record looks at one T cell receptor beta chain sequence and its context. Antigen unknown. This entry is derived from a study of T cells in localized non-small cell lung cancer. Study results and limitations: The study detected a median about 50 of the top 100 tumor clones in adjacent lung.

Trimming pared 0 bases from V and 1 base from J, leaving 19 bases between. This CDR3 spans 19 amino acids. From germline, CDR1 is GTSNPN and CDR2 SVGIG (reference sequence). Repertoires were generated with immunoSEQ multiplex PCR, while TCRdb's copy carries only in-frame clones and drops some. The sample has about 3,000 clones; about 29% are singletons. The sample was lung tumor tissue, taken before any cancer treatment. The chain couples TRBV30 to TRBJ2-6, with D possibly being TRBD1 (6 bases). The source of this sequence is a male donor at least 60 years old with stage I lung adenocarcinoma. The CDR3 DNA is TGTGCCTGGAGTGTAGGGTTGGGGGCGACAATTTCTGGGGCCAACGTCCTGACTTTC. Its translation: CAWSVGLGATISGANVLTF. The full variable domain, rest sourced from reference TRBV30 and TRBJ2-6, is SQTIHQWPATLVQPVGSPLSLECTVEGTSNPNLYWYRQAAGRGLQLLFYSVGIGQISSEVPQNLSASRPQDRQFILSSKKLLLSDSGFYLCAWSVGLGATISGANVLTFGAGSRLTVL.